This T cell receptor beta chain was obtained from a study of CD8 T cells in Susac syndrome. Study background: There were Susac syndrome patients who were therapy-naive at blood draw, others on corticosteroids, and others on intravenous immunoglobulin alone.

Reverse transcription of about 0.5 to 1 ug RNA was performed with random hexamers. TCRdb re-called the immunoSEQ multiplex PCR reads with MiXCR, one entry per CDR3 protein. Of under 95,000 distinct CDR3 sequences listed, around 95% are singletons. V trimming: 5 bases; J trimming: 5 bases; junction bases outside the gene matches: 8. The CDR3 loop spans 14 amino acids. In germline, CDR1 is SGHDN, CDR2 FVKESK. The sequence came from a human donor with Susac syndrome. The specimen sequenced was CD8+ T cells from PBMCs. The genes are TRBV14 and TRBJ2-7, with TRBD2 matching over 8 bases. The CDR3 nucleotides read TGTGCCAGCAGCGCGGGACTAGGAATCGACGAGCAGTACTTC. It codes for CASSAGLGIDEQYF.